Below, 24 T cell receptor beta chains from the same sample are listed, as sequenced in a study of graft-versus-host responses after intestinal transplantation. These receptors' antigens are unknown. Clones were read by immunoSEQ multiplex PCR, and TCRdb kept only the in-frame ones, dropping some. The sample shows under 85,000 clones, 90% of them seen only once. This material consisted of unstimulated CD8+ T cells sorted from spleen or lymph node cells, taken before intestinal transplant. Source of these receptors: a human donor who received an intestinal transplant.

The chain links TRBV7-9 to TRBJ2-2, with TRBD1 matching over 10 bases. The CDR3 runs to 15 residues. The junction had 6 bases not matched to a gene; V was cut back by 5 bases and J by 6 bases. Germline CDR1 SEHNR, CDR2 FQNEAQ (reference sequence). CDR3 in DNA: TGTGCCAGCAGCCCCCCGACAGGGGGCCCCGGGGAGCTGTTTTTT. Protein sequence: CASSPPTGGPGELFF.

CDR3 sequence: CASSQEQGGNQPQHF. The DNA for the CDR3 is TGTGCCAGCAGTCAAGAACAGGGGGGCAATCAGCCCCAGCATTTT. The gene calls are TRBV7-6 and TRBJ1-5, with 8 positions matching TRBD1. CDR1 and CDR2 from the germline V gene are SGHVS and FNYEAQ. This CDR3 has 15 residues. The ends lost 6 bases at V and 2 bases at J; junction bases unmatched: 6.

The chain has TRBV19 and TRBJ2-2; unclear D gene. V lost 1 base and J 5 bases, leaving 5 bases between the germline ends. The CDR3 covers 13 residues. CDR1 and CDR2 (germline): LNHDA, SQIVND (reference sequence). Here the CDR3 reads CASSIVPTGELFF. The CDR3 DNA is TGTGCCAGTAGTATAGTTCCGACCGGGGAGCTGTTTTTT.

V gene TRBV9 combines with J gene TRBJ1-1; a weak D match, TRBD1 (5 bases). V shed 3 bases and J shed 5 bases, with 11 bases lying between them. Germline CDR1 is SGDLS and CDR2 is YYNGEE. This CDR3 has 13 residues. CDR3 amino acids: CASSDGRGTEAFF. The CDR3 DNA reads as TGTGCCAGCAGCGATGGTCGGGGGACTGAAGCTTTCTTT.

This clone has only one observation. The rearrangement joins TRBV13 to TRBJ2-7; D call uncertain. Germline V gene lookup returns CDR1 PRHDT and CDR2 FYEKMQ (reference sequence). This CDR3 spans 12 amino acids. Trimming removed 1 base at V and 3 bases at J, with 4 bases between. CDR3 amino acids: CASSLDRYEQYF. The CDR3 DNA sequence: TGTGCCAGCAGCTTAGATCGCTACGAGCAGTACTTC.

V usage is TRBV20-1 and J usage is TRBJ2-1, with D possibly being TRBD2 (6 bases). This CDR3 contains 11 residues. V lost 5 bases to trimming and J lost 9 bases, with 11 bases between them. Germline CDR1 and CDR2: DFQATT and SNEGSKA (reference sequence). The CDR3 DNA follows: TGCAGTGCTCGAGGCGGGGTTGAGCAGTTCTTC. Its protein is CSARGGVEQFF.

V usage is TRBV4-1 and J usage is TRBJ1-2; a possible D gene is TRBD1 (5 bases). The CDR3 contains 16 residues. With 0 bases removed from V and 5 bases from J, the gap between germline ends came to 16 bases. Germline assignment: CDR1 MGHRA and CDR2 YSYEKL. This CDR3 is CASSQDRMGLRYGYTF. As DNA, the CDR3 is TGCGCCAGCAGCCAAGATCGGATGGGGCTCAGATATGGCTACACCTTC.

The genes are TRBV6-5 and TRBJ2-3; TRBD1 aligns across 8 bases. V gave up 4 bases and J gave up 4 bases; unmatched junction bases: 1. Per the germline V gene, CDR1 is MNHEY and CDR2 is SVGAGI. This CDR3 has 13 residues. This CDR3 is CASSWTGPDTQYF. In DNA, the CDR3 is TGTGCCAGCAGTTGGACAGGGCCAGATACGCAGTATTTT.

The chain joins TRBV29-1 to TRBJ2-2, with 10 bases identical to TRBD1. The germline V gene has CDR1 SQVTM and CDR2 ANQGSEA. Trimming cost V 4 bases and J 2 bases; bases outside gene matches: 1. The CDR3 extends over 14 amino acids. CDR3 DNA: TGCAGCGTTGGACAGGGGGCCAACACCGGGGAGCTGTTTTTT. Protein sequence: CSVGQGANTGELFF.

This clone was recorded only once. V and J are TRBV7-9 and TRBJ2-7, with D possibly TRBD1 on 6 matching bases. Trimming left V 8 bases short and J 5 bases short, with 13 bases between. There are 12 residues in the CDR3. CDR1 and CDR2 from the germline V gene are SEHNR and FQNEAQ (reference sequence). Here the CDR3 DNA reads TGTGCCAGCGCAGGGGTTCAAGACGAGCAGTACTTC. This gives the protein CASAGVQDEQYF. Full variable domain (outside the CDR3, taken from reference TRBV7-9 and TRBJ2-7): DTGVSQNPRHKITKRGQNVTFRCDPISEHNRLYWYRQTLGQGPEFLTYFQNEAQLEKSRLLSDRFSAERPKGSFSTLEIQRTEQGDSAMYLCASAGVQDEQYFGPGTRLTVT.

The J gene is TRBJ1-1, the V gene TRBV7-8, with a possible D match to TRBD1 (6 bases). Germline V CDR1 and CDR2: SGHVS, FQNEAQ. V gave up 2 bases and J gave up 4 bases, with 14 bases separating them. This CDR3 has 15 residues. CDR3 DNA sequence: TGTGCCAGCAGCTTATTACAGGGTCTTGGCACTGAAGCTTTCTTT. It codes for CASSLLQGLGTEAFF.

The chain uses TRBV4-1 and TRBJ2-3, with TRBD2 identical over 9 bases. V dropped 6 bases and J dropped 6; count of bases not matched to a gene: 16. The germline CDR1 and CDR2 sequences are MGHRA and YSYEKL. The CDR3 spans 17 residues. CDR3 in DNA: TGCGCCAGCAGTCCTAGCGGGGCCATGGGGGCTTTGGATACGCAGTATTTT. It is translated as CASSPSGAMGALDTQYF.

The CDR3 region is CASSFWSSYNEQFF. The CDR3, as DNA: TGTGCCAGCAGCTTCTGGAGCTCCTACAATGAGCAGTTCTTC. The chain employs TRBV7-9 and TRBJ2-1, with unresolved D. V shed 3 bases and J shed 0 bases, with 6 bases lying between them. The V gene's germline CDR1 is SEHNR and CDR2 FQNEAQ (reference sequence). The CDR3 runs 14 residues.

The chain recombines TRBV5-1 with TRBJ1-2; TRBD1 matches 7 bases. Losses at the gene ends were 2 bases for V and 5 bases for J; bases not matched to a gene: 15. The germline V gene encodes CDR1 SGHRS and CDR2 YFSETQ. The CDR3 totals 17 residues. The CDR3 is CASSLKADTGASYGYTF. In nucleotides, the CDR3 is TGCGCCAGCAGCTTAAAGGCCGATACAGGGGCCTCTTATGGCTACACCTTC.

This clone was seen just once. The V and J genes are TRBV19 and TRBJ1-1; maybe TRBD1 (5 bases). Trimming stripped 6 bases from V and 8 bases from J, with 19 bases between. The germline CDR1 and CDR2 sequences are LNHDA and SQIVND (reference sequence). This CDR3 is 14 amino acids long. The CDR3: CASSLGGGAPEAFF. Here the CDR3 DNA reads TGTGCCAGTAGCCTCGGGGGAGGGGCCCCCGAAGCTTTCTTT. Full variable domain (outside the CDR3, taken from reference TRBV19 and TRBJ1-1): DGGITQSPKYLFRKEGQNVTLSCEQNLNHDAMYWYRQDPGQGLRLIYYSQIVNDFQKGDIAEGYSVSREKKESFPLTVTSAQKNPTAFYLCASSLGGGAPEAFFGQGTRLTVV.

This clone was seen a single time. V is TRBV6-1 and J is TRBJ2-7; TRBD2 matches 13 bases. This CDR3 contains 18 residues. The trim removed 4 bases at V and 0 bases at J, leaving 9 bases unmatched. Germline V gene lookup returns CDR1 MNHNS and CDR2 SASEGT. This chain's CDR3 is CASSVTSGGAWGSYEQYF. The CDR3 nucleotides are TGTGCCAGCAGTGTAACTAGCGGGGGGGCGTGGGGCTCCTACGAGCAGTACTTC.

This sequence joins TRBV12-5 and TRBJ1-2; D may be TRBD1 (6 bases). Germline-derived CDR1 and CDR2 are LGHNT and FRNRAP. The V end lost 7 bases, the J end lost 6 bases, and 15 bases lay between the germline ends. The CDR3 is 13 residues long. CDR3 sequence reads: CASAFSGANGYTF. Written as DNA, the CDR3 is TGTGCTAGTGCCTTCTCAGGGGCTAATGGCTACACCTTC.

The chain couples TRBV7-6 to TRBJ1-1, with 12 bases that match TRBD1. Germline assignment: CDR1 SGHVS and CDR2 FNYEAQ. Trimming cost V 4 bases and J 5 bases; bases outside gene matches: 8. This CDR3 contains 16 residues. The CDR3 nucleotides are TGTGCCAGCAGCTGGTCCCGGGACAGGGGGCATACTGAAGCTTTCTTT. It codes for CASSWSRDRGHTEAFF.

The V gene is TRBV19, the J gene TRBJ1-1; 8 nucleotides align to TRBD1. Trimming took 5 bases from V and 4 from J; bases not matched to a gene: 9. The CDR3 sequence is 15 residues long. Germline V gives CDR1 LNHDA, CDR2 SQIVND (reference sequence). CDR3 in amino acids: CASSPGGQGATEAFF. In DNA, the CDR3 is TGTGCCAGTAGTCCCGGTGGGCAGGGGGCCACTGAAGCTTTCTTT.

This chain links TRBV6-6 with TRBJ2-1; perhaps TRBD2 as D (6 bases). The germline CDR1 and CDR2 sequences are MNHNY and SVGAGI (reference sequence). V was cut by 0 bases and J by 4 bases, with 13 bases left in between. This CDR3 spans 16 amino acids. The CDR3 loop reads CASSYSVADSYNEQFF. CDR3 bases: TGTGCCAGCAGTTACTCGGTAGCGGACTCATACAATGAGCAGTTCTTC.

The chain joins TRBV2 to TRBJ2-7; TRBD1 matches 9 bases. The CDR3 is made up of 15 amino acids. CDR1 is SNHLY and CDR2 is FYNNEI in the germline V gene. The V gene end was trimmed by 4 bases and the J gene end by 3 bases; junction bases not matched to a gene: 7. CDR3 residues: CASSVWDRAGYEQYF. Written as DNA, the CDR3 is TGTGCCAGCAGTGTCTGGGACAGGGCGGGCTACGAGCAGTACTTC.

This clone was recorded only once. The gene calls are TRBV19 and TRBJ1-5; D unresolved. The CDR3 has 15 residues. Germline V CDR1 and CDR2: LNHDA, SQIVND (reference sequence). Deletions cut 0 bases from V and 2 bases from J, with 8 bases between. CDR3 coding DNA: TGTGCCAGTAGTATAGATAGCGGGGGCAATCAGCCCCAGCATTTT. Translating gives CASSIDSGGNQPQHF.

The sample holds one count of this clone. V usage is TRBV11-2 and J usage is TRBJ2-1; TRBD2 agrees at 15 bases. The CDR3 runs to 15 residues. The germline V gene encodes CDR1 SGHAT and CDR2 FQNNGV. The junction had 1 base not matched to a gene; V was cut back by 5 bases and J by 5 bases. The CDR3 DNA reads TGTGCCAGCAGCCGGACTAGCGGGGGGGACAATGAGCAGTTCTTC. Its protein is CASSRTSGGDNEQFF.

The rearrangement uses TRBV9 and TRBJ2-7, with 11 bases fitting TRBD1. The V and J ends lost 3 bases and 2 bases, in that order; junction bases with no gene match: 4. The CDR3 is 15 residues long. CDR1 is SGDLS and CDR2 is YYNGEE in the germline V gene. As DNA, the CDR3 is TGTGCCAGCAGCGAGGGGACAGGGGGTCCCTACGAGCAGTACTTC. Its protein is CASSEGTGGPYEQYF.